This TCR beta chain was captured in a study of cytomegalovirus exposure and HLA in healthy donors. The donors were part of the validation cohort, which consisted of more than 90 subjects and was separate from the first cohort of about 650 subjects. Assay: immunoSEQ multiplex PCR; the TCRdb copy retains only in-frame clones and omits some. The table records about 56,000 clones, about 88% of them present only once. Study-level results: Cytomegalovirus-associated TCR beta chains were listed, numbering 150 to 200. Most TCR sequences were seen very rarely across donors, but some public TCRs occurred in many.

A remark on this clone: Its matching antigen is unknown.

This receptor was taken from a woman aged 18 to 35 in good health and CMV-seronegative. Sequencing used PBMCs.

CDR3 bases: TGCGCCAGCAGCATTTCCGGAAGGGAGTTGGATGGCTACACCTTC. Residues: CASSISGRELDGYTF. The chain is built from TRBV5-1 and TRBJ1-2; D unresolved. The CDR3 sequence is 15 residues long. Germline CDR1 and CDR2: SGHRS and YFSETQ. V gave up 4 bases and J gave up 6 bases, with 19 bases separating them.